Described below is a single T cell receptor beta chain sequence and its context. The study extracted blood RNA from unsorted whole blood and also extracted germline DNA. Total RNA amounting to approximately 460 ng was the source from which TCR beta cDNA was made with a constant-region primer. The TCR beta library was amplified through three nested multiplex PCR rounds in a modified ARM-PCR procedure. Forward primers for TRBV1-TRBV30 and a C-beta reverse primer served the first two PCR rounds, at around 11 cycles each. TCRdb ran MiXCR on the multiplex PCR reads and lists one entry per CDR3 protein. The table records about 200,000 distinct CDR3 sequences, less than 75% of them present only once. The CDR3 sequence is 12 residues long. Germline CDR1 SQVTM, CDR2 ANQGSEA. The V end lost 3 bases, the J end lost 6 bases, and 10 bases lay between the germline ends. This sample was included in a study of tumor-infiltrating lymphocytes in primary liver carcinoma.

Sequencing was carried out using peripheral blood. The chain recombines TRBV29-1 with TRBJ2-3, with no clear D. This TCR derives from a woman in her fifties or sixties with primary liver carcinoma and hepatitis B virus infection. The CDR3 DNA is TGCAGCGTTGACAGAAACATGGATACGCAGTATTTT. Its translation is CSVDRNMDTQYF.